The TCR beta chain under discussion was sequenced for a study of blood T cell repertoires in COVID-19. Trimming cost V 5 bases and J 3 bases, with 10 bases left between them. This CDR3 is built from 13 residues. Germline V CDR1 and CDR2: SGHTA, FQGTGA. Here immunoSEQ multiplex PCR was the method, and the copy in TCRdb shows in-frame clones only, minus some. Of 60,000 to 70,000 clones listed, about 84% are singletons. The specimen sequenced was peripheral blood. This clonotype was obtained from a human donor in a cohort sampled during active COVID-19. The chain employs TRBV7-3 and TRBJ1-1, with D possibly being TRBD1 (6 bases). The CDR3 region has the DNA TGTGCCAGCAGCCTGGACAGCCACACTGAAGCTTTCTTT. As protein: CASSLDSHTEAFF.